The present T cell receptor beta chain was sequenced within a study of cytomegalovirus exposure and HLA in healthy donors. Whole-study results and caveats: It was only CMV serostatus that was available as immune exposure information. Reportedly, HLA-A and HLA-B alleles of most subjects were accurately predicted from TCR beta.

About this clone itself: As yet, its antigen is unknown.

13 Jbeta primers and 60 Vbeta primers were used for the PCR. The assay was immunoSEQ multiplex PCR, and TCRdb's table has in-frame clones only and misses some. The sample has 150,000 to 200,000 clones; approximately 86% are singletons. All donors participated as healthy donors of bone marrow. CDR3 size: 13 residues. The V end lost 7 bases, the J end lost 1 base, and 11 bases lay between the germline ends. CDR1 is SGHRS and CDR2 is YFSETQ in the germline V gene. Sequencing used PBMCs. This sequence joins TRBV5-1 and TRBJ1-1, with D perhaps TRBD1 (5 bases). The clonotype comes from a woman aged 18-29 years in good health and CMV-seronegative. CDR3 protein: CASDSGGNTEAFF. CDR3 coding DNA: TGCGCCAGCGATTCGGGGGGGAACACTGAAGCTTTCTTT.